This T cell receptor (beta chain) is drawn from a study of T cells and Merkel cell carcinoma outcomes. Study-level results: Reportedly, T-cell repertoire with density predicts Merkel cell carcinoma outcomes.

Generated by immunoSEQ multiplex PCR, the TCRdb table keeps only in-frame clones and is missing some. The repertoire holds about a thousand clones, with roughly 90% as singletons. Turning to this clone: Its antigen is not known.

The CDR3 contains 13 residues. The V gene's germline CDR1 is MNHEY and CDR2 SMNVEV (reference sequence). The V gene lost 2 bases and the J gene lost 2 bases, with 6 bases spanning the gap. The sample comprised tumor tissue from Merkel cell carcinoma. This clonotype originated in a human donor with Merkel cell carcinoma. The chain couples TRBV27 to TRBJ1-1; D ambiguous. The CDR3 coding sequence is TGTGCCAGCAGTTTACTGCGCAACACTGAAGCTTTCTTT. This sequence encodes CASSLLRNTEAFF.